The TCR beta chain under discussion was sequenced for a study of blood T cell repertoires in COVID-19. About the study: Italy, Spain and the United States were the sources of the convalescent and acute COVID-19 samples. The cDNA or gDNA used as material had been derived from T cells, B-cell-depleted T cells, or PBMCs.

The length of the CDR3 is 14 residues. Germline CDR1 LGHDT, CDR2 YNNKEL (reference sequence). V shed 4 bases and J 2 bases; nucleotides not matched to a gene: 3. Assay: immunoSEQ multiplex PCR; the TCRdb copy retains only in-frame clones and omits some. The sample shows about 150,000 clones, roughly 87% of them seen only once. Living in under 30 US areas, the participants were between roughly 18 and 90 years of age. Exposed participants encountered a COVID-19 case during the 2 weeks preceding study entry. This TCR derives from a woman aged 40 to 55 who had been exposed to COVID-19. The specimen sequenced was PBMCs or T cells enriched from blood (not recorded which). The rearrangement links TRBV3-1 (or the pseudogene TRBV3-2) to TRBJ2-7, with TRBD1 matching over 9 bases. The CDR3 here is CASSPGTGPYEQYF. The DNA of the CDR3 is TGTGCCAGCAGCCCCGGGACAGGGCCCTACGAGCAGTACTTC.